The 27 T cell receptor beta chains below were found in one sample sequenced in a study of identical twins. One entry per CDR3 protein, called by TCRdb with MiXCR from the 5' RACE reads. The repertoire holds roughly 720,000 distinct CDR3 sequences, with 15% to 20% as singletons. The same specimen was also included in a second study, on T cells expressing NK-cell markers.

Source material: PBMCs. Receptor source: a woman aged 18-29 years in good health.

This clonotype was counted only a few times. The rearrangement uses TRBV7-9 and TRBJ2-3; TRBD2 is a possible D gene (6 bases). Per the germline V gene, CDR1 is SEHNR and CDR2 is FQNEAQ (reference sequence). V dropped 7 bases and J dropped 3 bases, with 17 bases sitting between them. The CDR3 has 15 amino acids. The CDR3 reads CASTSASGQTDTQYF. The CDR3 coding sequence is TGTGCCAGCACCTCCGCGAGCGGGCAAACAGATACGCAGTATTTT.

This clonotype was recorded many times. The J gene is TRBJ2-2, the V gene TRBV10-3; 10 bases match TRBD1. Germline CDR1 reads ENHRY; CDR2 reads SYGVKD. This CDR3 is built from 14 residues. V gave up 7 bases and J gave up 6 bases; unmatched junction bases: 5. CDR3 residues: CAIKGQGDAGELFF. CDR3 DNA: TGTGCCATCAAAGGACAGGGGGACGCCGGGGAGCTGTTTTTT.

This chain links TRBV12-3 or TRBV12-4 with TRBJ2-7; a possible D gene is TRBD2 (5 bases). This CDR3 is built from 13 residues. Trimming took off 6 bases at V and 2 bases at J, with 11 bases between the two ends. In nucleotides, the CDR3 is TGTGCCAGCAGCTGGACGCGGGCCTACGAGCAGTACTTC. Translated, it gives CASSWTRAYEQYF.

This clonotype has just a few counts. The CDR3 bases are TGTGCCAGCAGTGAATGGCCCCGACAGGGAAAAAATTCACCCCTCCACTTT. This encodes CASSEWPRQGKNSPLHF. The chain joins TRBV25-1 to TRBJ1-6; 7 bases match TRBD1. V trimming: 1 base; J trimming: 7 bases; junction bases outside the gene matches: 10. CDR3 length: 17 amino acids. The V gene's germline CDR1 is MGHDK and CDR2 SYGVNS.

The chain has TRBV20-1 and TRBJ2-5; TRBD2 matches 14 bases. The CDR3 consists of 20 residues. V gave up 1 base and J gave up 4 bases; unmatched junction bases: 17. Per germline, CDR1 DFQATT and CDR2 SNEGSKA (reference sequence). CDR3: CSARGGVGTSGSVAGETQYF. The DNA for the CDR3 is TGCAGTGCTAGAGGAGGTGTCGGGACTAGCGGGAGTGTGGCGGGAGAGACCCAGTACTTC.

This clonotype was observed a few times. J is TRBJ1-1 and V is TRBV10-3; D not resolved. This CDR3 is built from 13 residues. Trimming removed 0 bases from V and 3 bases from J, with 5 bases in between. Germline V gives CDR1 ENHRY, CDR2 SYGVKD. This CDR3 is CAISESMDTEAFF. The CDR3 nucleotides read TGTGCCATCAGTGAGTCGATGGACACTGAAGCTTTCTTT.

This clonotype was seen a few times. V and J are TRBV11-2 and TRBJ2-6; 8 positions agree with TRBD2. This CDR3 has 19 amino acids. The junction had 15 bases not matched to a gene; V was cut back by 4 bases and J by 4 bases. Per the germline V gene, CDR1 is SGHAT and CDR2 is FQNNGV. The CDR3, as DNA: TGTGCCAGCAGCTCCCCTTGGGGCGGGGGGACCCGAGGGGCCAACGTCCTGACTTTC. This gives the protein CASSSPWGGGTRGANVLTF.

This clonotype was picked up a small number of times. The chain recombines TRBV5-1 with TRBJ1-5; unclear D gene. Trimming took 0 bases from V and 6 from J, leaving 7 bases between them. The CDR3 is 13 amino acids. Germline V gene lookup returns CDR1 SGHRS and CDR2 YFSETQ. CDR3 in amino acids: CASSLEGLQPQHF. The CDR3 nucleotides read TGCGCCAGCAGCTTGGAAGGACTTCAGCCCCAGCATTTT.

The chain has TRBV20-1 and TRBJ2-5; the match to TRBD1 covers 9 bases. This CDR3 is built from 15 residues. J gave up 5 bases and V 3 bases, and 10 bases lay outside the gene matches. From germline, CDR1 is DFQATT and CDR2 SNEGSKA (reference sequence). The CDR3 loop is CSASYPGQGSETQYF. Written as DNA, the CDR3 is TGCAGTGCTAGTTACCCGGGACAGGGTAGCGAGACCCAGTACTTC.

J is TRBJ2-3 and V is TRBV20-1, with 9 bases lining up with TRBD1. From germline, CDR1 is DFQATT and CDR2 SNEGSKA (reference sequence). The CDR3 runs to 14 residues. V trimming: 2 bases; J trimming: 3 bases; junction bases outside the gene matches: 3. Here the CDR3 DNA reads TGCAGTGCTAGATACAGGGGGCGAACAGATACGCAGTATTTT. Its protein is CSARYRGRTDTQYF.

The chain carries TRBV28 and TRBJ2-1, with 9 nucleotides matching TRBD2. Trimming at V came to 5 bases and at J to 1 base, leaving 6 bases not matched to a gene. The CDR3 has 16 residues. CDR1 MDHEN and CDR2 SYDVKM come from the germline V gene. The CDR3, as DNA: TGTGCCAGCAGTGCCTATAGCGGGAGTTCCTACAATGAGCAGTTCTTC. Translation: CASSAYSGSSYNEQFF.

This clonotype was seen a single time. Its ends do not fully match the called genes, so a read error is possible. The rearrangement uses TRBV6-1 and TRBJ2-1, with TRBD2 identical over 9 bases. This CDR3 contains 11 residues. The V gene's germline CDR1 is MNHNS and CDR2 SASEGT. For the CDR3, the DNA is TGTGCCATCAGTGAAGCGGGAGGTCGGTTCTTC. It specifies CAISEAGGRFF.

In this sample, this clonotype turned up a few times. The CDR3 coding sequence is TGTGCCAGCAGCTTGGAGTGGCGGTTAGCGGGGGATGGTGGCACAGATACGCAGTATTTT. This codes for CASSLEWRLAGDGGTDTQYF. The V call is TRBV5-6, the J call TRBJ2-3; 9 bases map to TRBD2. CDR1 is SGHDT and CDR2 is YYEEEE in the germline V gene. The V segment lost 0 bases and the J segment 1 base; nucleotides outside the gene matches: 15. The CDR3 covers 20 residues.

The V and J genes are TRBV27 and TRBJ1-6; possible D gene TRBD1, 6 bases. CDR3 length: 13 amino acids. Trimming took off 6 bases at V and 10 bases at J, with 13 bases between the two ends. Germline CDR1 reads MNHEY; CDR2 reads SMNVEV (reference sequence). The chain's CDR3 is CASRGGAGSPLHF. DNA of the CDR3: TGTGCCAGCAGAGGGGGGGCCGGATCACCCCTCCACTTT.

The CDR3 DNA reads as TGCAGCGTTCCCGACCTGGCCGCCGGGGAGCTGTTTTTT. Its translation is CSVPDLAAGELFF. The chain combines TRBV29-1 with TRBJ2-2; D is unresolved. The germline CDR1 and CDR2 sequences are SQVTM and ANQGSEA. The V and J ends lost 5 bases and 6 bases respectively, with 13 bases between them. There are 13 residues in the CDR3.

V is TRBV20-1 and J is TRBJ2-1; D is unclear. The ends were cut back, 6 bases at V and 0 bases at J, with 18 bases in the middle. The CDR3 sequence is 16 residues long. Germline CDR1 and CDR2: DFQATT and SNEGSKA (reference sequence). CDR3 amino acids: CSANPSSSPSYNEQFF. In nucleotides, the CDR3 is TGCAGTGCCAATCCTAGTTCCAGTCCCTCCTACAATGAGCAGTTCTTC.

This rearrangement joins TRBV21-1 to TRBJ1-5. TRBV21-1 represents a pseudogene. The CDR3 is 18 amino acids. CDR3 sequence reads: CASSNLKVEGESNQPQHF. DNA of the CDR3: TGTGCCAGCAGCAACTTAAAGGTGGAGGGAGAAAGCAATCAGCCCCAGCATTTT.

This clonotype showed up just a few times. The CDR3 nucleotides read TGTGCCAGCATTGGTTGGCGGAACACTGAAGCTTTCTTT. This codes for CASIGWRNTEAFF. The chain carries TRBV12-3 or TRBV12-4 and TRBJ1-1; D gene uncertain. V lost 7 bases and J 1 base, leaving 10 bases between the germline ends. This CDR3 is built from 13 residues.

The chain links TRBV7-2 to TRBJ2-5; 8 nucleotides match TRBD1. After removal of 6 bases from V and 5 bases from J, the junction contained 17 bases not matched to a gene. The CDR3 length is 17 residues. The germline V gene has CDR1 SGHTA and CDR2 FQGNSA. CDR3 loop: CASRHGTGNLDRETQYF. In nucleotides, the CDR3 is TGTGCCAGCAGGCATGGGACAGGAAATCTAGATAGGGAGACCCAGTACTTC.

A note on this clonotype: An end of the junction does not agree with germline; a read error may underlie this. The chain's CDR3 is CVSSSPQPGQWGPNTEAFF. CDR3 DNA: TGTGTCAGCAGCTCCCCCCAACCGGGACAGTGGGGACCGAACACTGAAGCTTTCTTT. The chain employs TRBV7-7 and TRBJ1-1; TRBD1 agrees at 7 bases. The CDR3 is 19 residues long. Looked up from germline, CDR1 is SSHAT and CDR2 is FNYEAQ (reference sequence).

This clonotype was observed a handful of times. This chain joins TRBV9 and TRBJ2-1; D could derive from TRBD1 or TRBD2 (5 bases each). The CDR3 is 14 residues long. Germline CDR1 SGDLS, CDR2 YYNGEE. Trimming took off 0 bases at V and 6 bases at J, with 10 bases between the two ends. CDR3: CASSVAGPPNEQFF. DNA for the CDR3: TGTGCCAGCAGCGTAGCGGGGCCACCCAATGAGCAGTTCTTC. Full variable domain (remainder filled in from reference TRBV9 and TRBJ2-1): DSGVTQTPKHLITATGQRVTLRCSPRSGDLSVYWYQQSLDQGLQFLIQYYNGEERAKGNILERFSAQQFPDLHSELNLSSLELGDSALYFCASSVAGPPNEQFFGPGTRLTVL.

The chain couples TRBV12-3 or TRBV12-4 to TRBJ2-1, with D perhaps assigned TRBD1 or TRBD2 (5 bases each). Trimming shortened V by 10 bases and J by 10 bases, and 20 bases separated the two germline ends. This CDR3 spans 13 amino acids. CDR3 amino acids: CAIIRRDRYEQFF. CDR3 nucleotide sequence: TGTGCCATCATCCGCCGGGACCGGTACGAGCAGTTCTTC.

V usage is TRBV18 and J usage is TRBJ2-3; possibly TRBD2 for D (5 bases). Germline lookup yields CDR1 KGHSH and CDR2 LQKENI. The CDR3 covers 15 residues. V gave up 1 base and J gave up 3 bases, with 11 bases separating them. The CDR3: CASSPRLEGTDTQYF. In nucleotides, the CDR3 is TGTGCCAGCTCACCACGGCTAGAGGGAACAGATACGCAGTATTTT. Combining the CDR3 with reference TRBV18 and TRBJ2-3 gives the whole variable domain NAGVMQNPRHLVRRRGQEARLRCSPMKGHSHVYWYRQLPEEGLKFMVYLQKENIIDESGMPKERFSAEFPKEGPSILRIQQVVRGDSAAYFCASSPRLEGTDTQYFGPGTRLTVL.

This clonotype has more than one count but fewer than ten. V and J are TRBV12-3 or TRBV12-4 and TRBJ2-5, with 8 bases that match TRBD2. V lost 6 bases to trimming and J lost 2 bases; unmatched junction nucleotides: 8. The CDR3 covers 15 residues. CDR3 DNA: TGTGCCAGCAGCGGTCCCGGACTAGCACAAGAGACCCAGTACTTC. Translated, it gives CASSGPGLAQETQYF.

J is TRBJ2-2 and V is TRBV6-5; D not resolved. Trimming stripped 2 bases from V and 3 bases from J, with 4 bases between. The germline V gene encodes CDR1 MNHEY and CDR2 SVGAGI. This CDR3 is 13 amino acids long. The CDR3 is CASSYTHTGELFF. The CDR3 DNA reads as TGTGCCAGCAGTTACACGCACACCGGGGAGCTGTTTTTT.

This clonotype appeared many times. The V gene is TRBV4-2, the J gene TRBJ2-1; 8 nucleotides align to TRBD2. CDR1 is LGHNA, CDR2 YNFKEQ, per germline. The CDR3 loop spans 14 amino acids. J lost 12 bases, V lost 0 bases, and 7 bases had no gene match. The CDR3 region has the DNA TGTGCCAGCAGCCAAGACCACGACGGGGGGGGGCAGTTCTTC. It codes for CASSQDHDGGGQFF.

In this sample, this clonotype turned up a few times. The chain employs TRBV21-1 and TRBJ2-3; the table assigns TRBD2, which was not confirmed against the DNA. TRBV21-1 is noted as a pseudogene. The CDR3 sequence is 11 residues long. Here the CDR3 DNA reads TGTGCCAGCAGCACCGGAGACCCGGCGTATTTT. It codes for CASSTGDPAYF.